This paragraph reports one T cell receptor (beta chain). Per germline, CDR1 SNHLY and CDR2 FYNNEI. The germline V and J ends were trimmed by 8 bases and 8 bases, with 11 bases remaining between them. This CDR3 has 11 residues. The data are from a study of control samples from healthy donors and cancer patients. The data were produced by immunoSEQ multiplex PCR, yet TCRdb's version contains in-frame clones alone and is incomplete. Altogether about 120,000 clones are present, approximately 90% being singletons, with the ten largest covering under 2.5%. The sequenced material came from blood. The V and J genes are TRBV2 and TRBJ2-3; D possibly corresponds to TRBD2 (6 bases). The receptor comes from a woman between 70 and 85 years old in good health. The CDR3 loop is CASDAGGTQYF. DNA of the CDR3: TGTGCCAGCGACGCCGGGGGTACGCAGTATTTT.